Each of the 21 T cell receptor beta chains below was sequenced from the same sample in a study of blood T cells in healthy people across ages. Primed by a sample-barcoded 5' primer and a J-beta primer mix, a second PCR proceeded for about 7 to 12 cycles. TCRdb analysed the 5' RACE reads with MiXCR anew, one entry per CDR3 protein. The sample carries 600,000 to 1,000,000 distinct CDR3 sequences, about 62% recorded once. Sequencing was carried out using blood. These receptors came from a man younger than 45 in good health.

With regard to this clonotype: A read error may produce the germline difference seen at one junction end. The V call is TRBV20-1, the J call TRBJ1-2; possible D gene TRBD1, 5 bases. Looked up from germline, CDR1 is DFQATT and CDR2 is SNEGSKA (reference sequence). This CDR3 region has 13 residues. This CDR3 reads CSARYGGSYSYTF. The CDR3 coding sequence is TGCAGTGCTAGATATGGGGGAAGCTATAGCTACACCTTC.

CDR3 DNA: TGTGCCACCAGCAGAGTAAGCGGGAGGCTCTACGAGCAGTACTTC. Translation: CATSRVSGRLYEQYF. This chain connects TRBV15 to TRBJ2-5, with 9 bases lining up with TRBD2. The J call may not be correct, given that the DNA end is closer to TRBJ2-7. This CDR3 has 15 amino acids. In germline, CDR1 is LNHNV, CDR2 YYDKDF (reference sequence).

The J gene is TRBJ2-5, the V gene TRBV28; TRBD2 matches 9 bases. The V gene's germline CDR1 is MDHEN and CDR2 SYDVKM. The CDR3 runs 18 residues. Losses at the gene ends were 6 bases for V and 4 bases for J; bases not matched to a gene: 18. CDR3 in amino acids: CASSRWSSGSGAGETQYF. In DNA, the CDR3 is TGTGCCAGCAGCCGATGGAGTAGCGGGAGTGGTGCGGGAGAGACCCAGTACTTC.

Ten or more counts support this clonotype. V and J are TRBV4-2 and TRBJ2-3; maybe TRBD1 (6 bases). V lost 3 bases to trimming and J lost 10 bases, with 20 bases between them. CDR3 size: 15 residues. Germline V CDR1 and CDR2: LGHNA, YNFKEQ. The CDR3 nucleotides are TGTGCCAGCAGCCACCGACAGGTCCTCCCCAGCCCGCAGTATTTT. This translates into CASSHRQVLPSPQYF.

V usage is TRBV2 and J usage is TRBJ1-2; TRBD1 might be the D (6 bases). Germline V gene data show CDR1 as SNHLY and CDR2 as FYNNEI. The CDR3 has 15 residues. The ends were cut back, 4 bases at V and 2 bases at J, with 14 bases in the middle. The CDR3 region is CASSATGRGNYGYTF. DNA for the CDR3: TGTGCCAGCAGTGCAACAGGGAGGGGAAACTATGGCTACACCTTC. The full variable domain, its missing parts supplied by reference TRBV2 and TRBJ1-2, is EPEVTQTPSHQVTQMGQEVILRCVPISNHLYFYWYRQILGQKVEFLVSFYNNEISEKSEIFDDQFSVERPDGSNFTLKIRSTKLEDSAMYFCASSATGRGNYGYTFGSGTRLTVV.

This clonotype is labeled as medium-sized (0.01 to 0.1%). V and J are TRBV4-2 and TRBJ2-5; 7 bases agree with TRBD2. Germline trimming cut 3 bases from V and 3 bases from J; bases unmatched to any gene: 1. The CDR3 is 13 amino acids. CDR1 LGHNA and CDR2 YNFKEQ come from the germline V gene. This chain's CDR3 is CASSHRGEETQYF. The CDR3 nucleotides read TGTGCCAGCAGCCACCGGGGGGAAGAGACCCAGTACTTC.

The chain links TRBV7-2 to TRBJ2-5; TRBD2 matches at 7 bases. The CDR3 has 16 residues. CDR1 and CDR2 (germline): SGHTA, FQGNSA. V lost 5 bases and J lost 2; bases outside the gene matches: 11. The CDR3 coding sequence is TGTGCCAGCAGCGTTGGGCCTAGCGGAACACAAGAGACCCAGTACTTC. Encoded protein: CASSVGPSGTQETQYF.

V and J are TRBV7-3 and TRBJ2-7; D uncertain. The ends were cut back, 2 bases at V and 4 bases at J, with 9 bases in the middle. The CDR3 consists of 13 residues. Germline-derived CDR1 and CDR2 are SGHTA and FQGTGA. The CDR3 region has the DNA TGTGCCAGCAGCTTAGATATCGGTTACGAGCAGTACTTC. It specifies CASSLDIGYEQYF.

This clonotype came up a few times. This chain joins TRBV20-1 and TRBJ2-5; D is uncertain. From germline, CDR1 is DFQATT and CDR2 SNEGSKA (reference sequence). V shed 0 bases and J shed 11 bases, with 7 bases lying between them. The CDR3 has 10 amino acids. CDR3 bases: TGCAGTGCTAGAGACAATGAGCAGTACTTC. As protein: CSARDNEQYF.

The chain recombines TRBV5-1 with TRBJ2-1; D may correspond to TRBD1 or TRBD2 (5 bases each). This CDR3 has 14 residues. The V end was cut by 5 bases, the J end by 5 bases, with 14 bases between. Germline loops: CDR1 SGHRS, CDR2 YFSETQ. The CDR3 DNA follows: TGCGCCAGCAGTCGGGACGGGGTTAACAATGAGCAGTTCTTC. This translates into CASSRDGVNNEQFF.

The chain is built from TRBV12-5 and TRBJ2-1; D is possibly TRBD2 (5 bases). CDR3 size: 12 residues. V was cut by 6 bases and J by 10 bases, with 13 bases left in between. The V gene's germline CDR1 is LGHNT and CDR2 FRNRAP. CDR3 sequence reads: CASGRGVHEQFF. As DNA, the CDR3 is TGTGCTAGTGGCCGGGGAGTCCACGAGCAGTTCTTC.

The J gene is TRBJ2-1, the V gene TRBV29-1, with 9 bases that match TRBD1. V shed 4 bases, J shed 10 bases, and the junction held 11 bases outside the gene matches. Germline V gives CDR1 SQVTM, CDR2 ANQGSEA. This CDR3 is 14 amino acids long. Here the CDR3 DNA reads TGCAGCGTTGTAAGGGGGACAGGGTTTGACGAGCAGTTCTTC. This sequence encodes CSVVRGTGFDEQFF.

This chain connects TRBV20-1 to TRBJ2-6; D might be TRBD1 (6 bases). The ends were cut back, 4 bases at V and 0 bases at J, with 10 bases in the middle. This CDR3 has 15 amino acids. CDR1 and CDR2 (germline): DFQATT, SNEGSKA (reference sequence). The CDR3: CSATTGSSGANVLTF. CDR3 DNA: TGCAGTGCTACTACAGGGAGCTCTGGGGCCAACGTCCTGACTTTC.

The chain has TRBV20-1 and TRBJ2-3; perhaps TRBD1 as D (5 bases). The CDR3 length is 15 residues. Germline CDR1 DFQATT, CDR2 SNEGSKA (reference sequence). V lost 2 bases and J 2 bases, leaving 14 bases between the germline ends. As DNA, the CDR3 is TGCAGTGCTAGAAGGGGTCCTGGCAACACAGATACGCAGTATTTT. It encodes CSARRGPGNTDTQYF.

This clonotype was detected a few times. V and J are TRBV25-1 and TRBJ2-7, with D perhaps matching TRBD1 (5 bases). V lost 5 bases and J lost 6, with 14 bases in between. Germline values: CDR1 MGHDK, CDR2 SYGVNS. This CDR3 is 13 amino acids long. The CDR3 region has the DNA TGTGCCAGCAGTATCCTGCCAGGGCTCGAGCAGTACTTC. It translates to CASSILPGLEQYF.

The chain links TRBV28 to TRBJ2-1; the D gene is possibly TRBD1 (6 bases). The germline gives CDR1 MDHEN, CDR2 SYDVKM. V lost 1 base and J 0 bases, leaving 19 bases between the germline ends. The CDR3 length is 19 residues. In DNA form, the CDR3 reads TGTGCCAGCAGTTTATCCCATTTAGCCAGGACAGACTCCTACAATGAGCAGTTCTTC. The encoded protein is CASSLSHLARTDSYNEQFF.

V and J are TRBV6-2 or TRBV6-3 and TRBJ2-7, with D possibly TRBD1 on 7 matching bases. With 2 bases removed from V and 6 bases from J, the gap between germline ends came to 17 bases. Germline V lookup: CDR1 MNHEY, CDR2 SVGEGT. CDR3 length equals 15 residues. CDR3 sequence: CASSYGGTALGEQYF. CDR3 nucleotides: TGTGCCAGCAGTTACGGAGGGACAGCTCTGGGCGAGCAGTACTTC.

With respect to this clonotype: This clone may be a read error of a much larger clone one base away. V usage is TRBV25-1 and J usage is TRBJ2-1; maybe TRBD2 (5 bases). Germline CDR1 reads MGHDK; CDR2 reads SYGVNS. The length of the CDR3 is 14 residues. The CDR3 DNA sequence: TGTGCCAGCAGTGACCTGACTAACCTTCATGAGCGGTTCTTC. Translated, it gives CASSDLTNLHERFF. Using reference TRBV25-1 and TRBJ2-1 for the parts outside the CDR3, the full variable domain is EADIYQTPRYLVIGTGKKITLECSQTMGHDKMYWYQQDPGMELHLIHYSYGVNSTEKGDLSSESTVSRIRTEHFPLTLESARPSHTSQYLCASSDLTNLHERFFGPGTRLTVL.

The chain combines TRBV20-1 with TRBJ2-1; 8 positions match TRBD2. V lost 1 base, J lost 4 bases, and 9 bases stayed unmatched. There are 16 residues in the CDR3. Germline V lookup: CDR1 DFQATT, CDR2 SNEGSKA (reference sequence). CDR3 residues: CSARAPLAGGYNEQFF. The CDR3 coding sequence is TGCAGTGCTAGAGCCCCCCTGGCGGGAGGATACAATGAGCAGTTCTTC.

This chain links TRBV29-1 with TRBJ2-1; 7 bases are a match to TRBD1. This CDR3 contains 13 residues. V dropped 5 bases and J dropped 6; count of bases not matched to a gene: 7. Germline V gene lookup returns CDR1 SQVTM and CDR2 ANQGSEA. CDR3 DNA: TGCAGCGTTCGCGACAGGGCTGGCAATGAGCAGTTCTTC. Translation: CSVRDRAGNEQFF.

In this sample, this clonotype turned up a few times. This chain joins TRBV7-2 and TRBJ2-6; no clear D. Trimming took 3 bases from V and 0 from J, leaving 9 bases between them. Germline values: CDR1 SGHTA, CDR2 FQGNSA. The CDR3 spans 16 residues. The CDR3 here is CASSLERRSGANVLTF. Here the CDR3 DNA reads TGTGCCAGCAGCTTGGAACGACGCTCTGGGGCCAACGTCCTGACTTTC.